The clone carrying this T cell receptor (beta chain) appeared many times. Its target is not known. Germline lookup yields CDR1 MNHNS and CDR2 SASEGT. The CDR3 has 12 amino acids. V lost 6 bases to trimming and J lost 8 bases; unmatched junction nucleotides: 3. The data are from a study of prognosis after radiotherapy for stage I lung cancer. It was by two-round multiplex PCR that TCR beta CDR3 was amplified from genomic DNA. During first-round PCR, primers specific to each TRBV and TRBJ gene were used. A single record per CDR3 protein comes from TCRdb applying MiXCR to the multiplex PCR reads. The data show fewer than 40,000 distinct CDR3 sequences, around 30% seen once. Broader study findings: Median unique TCR clones dropped from approximately 9,600 to 7,200 after stereotactic body radiation therapy.

Blood was drawn (six milliliters of peripheral blood) at each of two time points. The chain has TRBV6-1 and TRBJ1-1, with 10 bases that match TRBD1. This specimen consisted of PBMCs, obtained before or after stereotactic body radiation therapy (not recorded which). The TCR sequence derives from a donor over 45 with non-small cell lung cancer. CDR3 in DNA: TGTGCCAGCAGAAAGGACAGGGGGGAAGCTTTCTTT. As protein: CASRKDRGEAFF.